This T cell receptor (beta chain) was captured in a study of T cells expressing NK-cell markers. Turning to the study itself: The authors derived TCR beta repertoires from sorted CD3+CD56+NKG2C+, CD3+CD56+NKG2C- and CD3+CD56-NKG2C+ T cells. Study findings and constraints: Leadership of the CD3+CD56-NKG2C+ fraction also belonged to these clonotypes in a handful of donors.

The CDR3 runs to 12 residues. Germline CDR1 and CDR2: SGHNT and YENEEA. UMIs accompanied the 5'RACE template switching by which TCR beta cDNA was made. TCRdb reprocessed the 5' RACE reads, keeping one entry per CDR3 protein, no DNA. The sample totals around 280,000 distinct CDR3 sequences; its top ten clones hold around 0.37%. Comments on this clonotype: Its target is unknown.

This sequence joins TRBV11-3 and TRBJ2-5. Sequencing used blood T cells: a sorted CD56 or NKG2C T cell subset, CD4+ or CD8+ T cells, or bulk PBMC T cells (not recorded which). The receptor comes from a man aged 18-30 years in good health. CDR3 sequence reads: CASSLGQGAQYF.